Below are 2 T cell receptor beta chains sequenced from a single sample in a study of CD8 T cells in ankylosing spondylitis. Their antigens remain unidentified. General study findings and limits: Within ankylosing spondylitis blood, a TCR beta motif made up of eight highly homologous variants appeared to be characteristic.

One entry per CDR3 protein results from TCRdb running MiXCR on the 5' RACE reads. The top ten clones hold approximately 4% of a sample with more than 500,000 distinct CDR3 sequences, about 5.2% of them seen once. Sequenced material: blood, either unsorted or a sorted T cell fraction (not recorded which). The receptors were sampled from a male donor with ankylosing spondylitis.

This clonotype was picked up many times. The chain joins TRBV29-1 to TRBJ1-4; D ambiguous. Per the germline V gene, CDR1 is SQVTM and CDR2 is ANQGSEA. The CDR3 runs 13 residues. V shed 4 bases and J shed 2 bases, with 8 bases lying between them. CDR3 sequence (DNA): TGCAGCGTTGGCCTGAGGACTAATGAAAAACTGTTTTTT. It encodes CSVGLRTNEKLFF.

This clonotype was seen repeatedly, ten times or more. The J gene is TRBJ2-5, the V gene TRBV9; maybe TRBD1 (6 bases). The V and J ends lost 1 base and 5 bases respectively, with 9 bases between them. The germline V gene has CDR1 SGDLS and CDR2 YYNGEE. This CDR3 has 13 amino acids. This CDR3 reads CASSVPGAETQYF. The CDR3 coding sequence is TGTGCCAGCAGCGTACCAGGGGCGGAGACCCAGTACTTC. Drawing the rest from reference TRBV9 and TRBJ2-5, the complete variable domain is DSGVTQTPKHLITATGQRVTLRCSPRSGDLSVYWYQQSLDQGLQFLIQYYNGEERAKGNILERFSAQQFPDLHSELNLSSLELGDSALYFCASSVPGAETQYFGPGTRLLVL.